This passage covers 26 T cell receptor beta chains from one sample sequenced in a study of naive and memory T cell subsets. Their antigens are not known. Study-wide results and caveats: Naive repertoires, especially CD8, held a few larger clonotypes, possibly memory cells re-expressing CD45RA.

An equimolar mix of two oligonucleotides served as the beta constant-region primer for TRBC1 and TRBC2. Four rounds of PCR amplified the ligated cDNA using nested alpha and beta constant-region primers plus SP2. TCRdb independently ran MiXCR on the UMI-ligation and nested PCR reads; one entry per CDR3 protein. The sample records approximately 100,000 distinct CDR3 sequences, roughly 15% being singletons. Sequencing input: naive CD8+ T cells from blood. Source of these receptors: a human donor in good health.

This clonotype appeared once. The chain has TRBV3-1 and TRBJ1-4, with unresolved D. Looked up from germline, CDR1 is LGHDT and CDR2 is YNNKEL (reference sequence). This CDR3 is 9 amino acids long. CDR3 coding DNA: TGTTTCAGGCAAAAAAAACTGTTTTTT. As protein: CFRQKKLFF.

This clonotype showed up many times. The CDR3 is CASSLSKIGGGGDTQYF. CDR3 nucleotide sequence: TGTGCCAGCAGCCTATCCAAGATTGGCGGGGGCGGAGATACGCAGTATTTT. J is TRBJ2-3 and V is TRBV28; D is perhaps TRBD2 (7 bases). Germline loops: CDR1 MDHEN, CDR2 SYDVKM. Trimming pared 6 bases from V and 5 bases from J, leaving 24 bases between. This CDR3 is built from 17 residues.

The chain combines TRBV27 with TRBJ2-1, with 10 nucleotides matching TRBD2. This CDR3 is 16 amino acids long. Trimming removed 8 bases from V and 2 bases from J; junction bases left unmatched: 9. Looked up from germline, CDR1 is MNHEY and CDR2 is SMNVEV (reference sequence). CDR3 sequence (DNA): TGTGCCAGCCACTCTGAGGGACTAGCGCCCTACAATGAGCAGTTCTTC. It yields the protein CASHSEGLAPYNEQFF.

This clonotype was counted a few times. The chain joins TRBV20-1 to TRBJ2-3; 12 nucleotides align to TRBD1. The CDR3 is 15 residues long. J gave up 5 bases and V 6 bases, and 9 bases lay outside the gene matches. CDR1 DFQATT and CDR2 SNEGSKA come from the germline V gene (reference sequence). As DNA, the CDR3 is TGCAGTGCGGATTGGGACAGGGGGCAATTAGATACGCAGTATTTT. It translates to CSADWDRGQLDTQYF.

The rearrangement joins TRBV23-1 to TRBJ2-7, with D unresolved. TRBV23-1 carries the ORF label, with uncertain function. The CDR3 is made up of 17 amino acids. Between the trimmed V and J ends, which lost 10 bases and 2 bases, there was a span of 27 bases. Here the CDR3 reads CANDVSSPSESPYEQYF. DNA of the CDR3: TGCGCCAACGACGTTAGCAGCCCTAGTGAATCTCCCTACGAGCAGTACTTC.

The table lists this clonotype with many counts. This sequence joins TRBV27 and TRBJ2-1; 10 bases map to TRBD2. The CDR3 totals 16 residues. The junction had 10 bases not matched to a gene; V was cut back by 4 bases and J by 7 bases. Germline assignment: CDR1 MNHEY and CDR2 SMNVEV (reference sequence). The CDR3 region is CASSSLAGVTGNEQFF. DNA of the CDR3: TGTGCCAGCAGTTCCCTAGCGGGAGTAACAGGGAATGAGCAGTTCTTC.

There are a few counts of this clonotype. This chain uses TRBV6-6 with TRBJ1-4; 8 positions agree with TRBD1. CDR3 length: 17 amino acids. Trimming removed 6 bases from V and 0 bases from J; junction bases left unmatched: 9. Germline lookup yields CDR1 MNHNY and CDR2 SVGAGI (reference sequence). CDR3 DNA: TGTGCCAGCAGCTCGCACGGACAGGGAGCAACTAATGAAAAACTGTTTTTT. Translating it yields CASSSHGQGATNEKLFF.

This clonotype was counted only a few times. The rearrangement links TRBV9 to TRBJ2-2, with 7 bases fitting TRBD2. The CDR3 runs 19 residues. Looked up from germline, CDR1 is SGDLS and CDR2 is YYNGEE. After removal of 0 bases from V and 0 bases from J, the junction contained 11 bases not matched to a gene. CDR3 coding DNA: TGTGCCAGCAGCGTAGCTCGGATGCCTAGCGGAACGAACACCGGGGAGCTGTTTTTT. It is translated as CASSVARMPSGTNTGELFF.

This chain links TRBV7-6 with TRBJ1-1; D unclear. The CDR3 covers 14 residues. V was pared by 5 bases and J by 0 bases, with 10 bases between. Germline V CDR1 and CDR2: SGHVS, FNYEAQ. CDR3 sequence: CASSPRTVNTEAFF. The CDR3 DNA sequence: TGTGCCAGCAGCCCTCGGACTGTGAACACTGAAGCTTTCTTT.

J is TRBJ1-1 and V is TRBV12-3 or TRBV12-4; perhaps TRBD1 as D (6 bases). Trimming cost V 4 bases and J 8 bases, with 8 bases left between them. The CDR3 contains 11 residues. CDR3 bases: TGTGCCAGCAGTTACAGGGACGAAGCTTTCTTT. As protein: CASSYRDEAFF.

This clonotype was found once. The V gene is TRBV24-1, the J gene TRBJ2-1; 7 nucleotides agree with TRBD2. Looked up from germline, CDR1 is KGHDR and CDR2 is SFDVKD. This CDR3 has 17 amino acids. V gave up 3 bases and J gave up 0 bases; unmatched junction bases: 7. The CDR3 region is CATSDATLASSYNEQFF. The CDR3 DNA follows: TGTGCCACCAGTGATGCCACACTAGCGTCCTCCTACAATGAGCAGTTCTTC.

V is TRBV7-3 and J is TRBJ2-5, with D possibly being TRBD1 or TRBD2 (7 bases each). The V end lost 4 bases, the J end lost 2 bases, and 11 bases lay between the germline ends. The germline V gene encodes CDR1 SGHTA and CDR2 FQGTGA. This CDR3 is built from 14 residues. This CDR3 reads CASSWGGQQETQYF. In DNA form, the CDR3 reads TGTGCCAGCAGCTGGGGGGGACAGCAAGAGACCCAGTACTTC.

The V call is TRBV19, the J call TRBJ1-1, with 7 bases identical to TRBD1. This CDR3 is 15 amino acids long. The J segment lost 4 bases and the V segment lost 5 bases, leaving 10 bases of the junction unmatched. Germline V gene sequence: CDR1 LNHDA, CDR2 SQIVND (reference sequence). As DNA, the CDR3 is TGTGCCAGTAGTGACATCCGGACAGGCGGCACTGAAGCTTTCTTT. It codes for CASSDIRTGGTEAFF.

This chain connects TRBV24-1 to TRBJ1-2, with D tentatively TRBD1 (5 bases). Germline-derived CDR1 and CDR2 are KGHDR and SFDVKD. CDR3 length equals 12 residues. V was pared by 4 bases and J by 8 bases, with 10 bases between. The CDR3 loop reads CATSDKQAGYTF. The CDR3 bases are TGTGCCACCAGTGACAAACAGGCGGGCTACACCTTC.

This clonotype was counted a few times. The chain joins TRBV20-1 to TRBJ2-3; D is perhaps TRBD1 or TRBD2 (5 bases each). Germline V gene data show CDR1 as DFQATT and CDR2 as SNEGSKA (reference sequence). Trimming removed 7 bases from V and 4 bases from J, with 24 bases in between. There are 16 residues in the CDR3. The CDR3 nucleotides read TGCAGTGGGTCTTATCGTAGGGCAGGGAGATCAGATACGCAGTATTTT. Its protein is CSGSYRRAGRSDTQYF.

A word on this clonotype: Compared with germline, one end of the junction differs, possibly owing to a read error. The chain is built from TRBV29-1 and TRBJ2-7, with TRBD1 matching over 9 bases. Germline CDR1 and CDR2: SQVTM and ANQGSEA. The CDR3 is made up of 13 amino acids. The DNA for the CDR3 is TGCAGCGTTGAGGGGACAGGGTCCTACGAGCAGAACTTC. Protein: CSVEGTGSYEQNF.

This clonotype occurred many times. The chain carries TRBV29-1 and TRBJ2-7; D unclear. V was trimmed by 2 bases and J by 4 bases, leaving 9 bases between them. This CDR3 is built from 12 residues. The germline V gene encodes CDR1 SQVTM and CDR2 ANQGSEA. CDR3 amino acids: CSVELFGYEQYF. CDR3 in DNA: TGCAGCGTTGAACTATTTGGATACGAGCAGTACTTC.

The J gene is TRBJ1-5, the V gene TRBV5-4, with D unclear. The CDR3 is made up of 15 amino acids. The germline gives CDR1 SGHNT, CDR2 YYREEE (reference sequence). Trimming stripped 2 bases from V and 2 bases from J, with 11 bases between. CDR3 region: CASSLERYGNQPQHF. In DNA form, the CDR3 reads TGTGCCAGCAGCTTAGAGAGGTATGGCAATCAGCCCCAGCATTTT.

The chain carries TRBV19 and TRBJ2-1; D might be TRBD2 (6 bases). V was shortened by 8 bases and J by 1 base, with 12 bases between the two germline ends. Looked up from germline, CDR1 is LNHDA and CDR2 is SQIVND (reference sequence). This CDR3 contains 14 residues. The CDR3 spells CASARGASYNEQFF. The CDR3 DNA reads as TGTGCCAGTGCCCGCGGGGCGTCCTACAATGAGCAGTTCTTC.

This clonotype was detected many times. CDR3 protein: CASAGGSYNSPLHF. The DNA for the CDR3 is TGTGCCAGCGCTGGAGGCTCCTATAATTCACCCCTCCACTTT. The chain employs TRBV9 and TRBJ1-6; D gene unclear. The V gene's germline CDR1 is SGDLS and CDR2 YYNGEE. The CDR3 contains 14 residues. Between the trimmed V and J ends, which lost 7 bases and 0 bases, there was a span of 8 bases.

The CDR3 loop is CASSLAGPYQPQHF. The CDR3 bases are TGTGCCAGCAGCTTAGCAGGACCGTATCAGCCCCAGCATTTT. This rearrangement joins TRBV7-9 to TRBJ1-5; D is ambiguous. Germline V CDR1 and CDR2: SEHNR, FQNEAQ (reference sequence). The CDR3 loop spans 14 amino acids. V gave up 0 bases and J gave up 5 bases, with 8 bases separating them. Full variable domain (rest looked up from reference TRBV7-9 and TRBJ1-5): DTGVSQNPRHKITKRGQNVTFRCDPISEHNRLYWYRQTLGQGPEFLTYFQNEAQLEKSRLLSDRFSAERPKGSFSTLEIQRTEQGDSAMYLCASSLAGPYQPQHFGDGTRLSIL.

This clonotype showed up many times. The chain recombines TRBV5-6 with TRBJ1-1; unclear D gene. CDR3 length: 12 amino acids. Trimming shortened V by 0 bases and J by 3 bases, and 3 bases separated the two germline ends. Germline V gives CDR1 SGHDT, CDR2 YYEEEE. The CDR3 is CASSLADTEAFF. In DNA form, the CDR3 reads TGTGCCAGCAGCTTGGCGGACACTGAAGCTTTCTTT. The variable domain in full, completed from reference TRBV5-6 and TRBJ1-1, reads DAGVTQSPTHLIKTRGQQVTLRCSPKSGHDTVSWYQQALGQGPQFIFQYYEEEERQRGNFPDRFSGHQFPNYSSELNVNALLLGDSALYLCASSLADTEAFFGQGTRLTVV.

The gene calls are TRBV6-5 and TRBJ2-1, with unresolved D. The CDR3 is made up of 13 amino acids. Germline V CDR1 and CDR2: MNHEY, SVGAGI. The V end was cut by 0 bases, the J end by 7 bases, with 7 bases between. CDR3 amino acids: CASSYSTGNEQFF. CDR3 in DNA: TGTGCCAGCAGTTACTCCACCGGGAATGAGCAGTTCTTC.

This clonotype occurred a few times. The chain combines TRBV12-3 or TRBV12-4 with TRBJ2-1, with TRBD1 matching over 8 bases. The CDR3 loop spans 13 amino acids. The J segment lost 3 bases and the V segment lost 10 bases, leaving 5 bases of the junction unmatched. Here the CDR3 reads CAIAQGDYNEQFF. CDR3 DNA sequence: TGTGCCATAGCACAGGGGGACTACAATGAGCAGTTCTTC.

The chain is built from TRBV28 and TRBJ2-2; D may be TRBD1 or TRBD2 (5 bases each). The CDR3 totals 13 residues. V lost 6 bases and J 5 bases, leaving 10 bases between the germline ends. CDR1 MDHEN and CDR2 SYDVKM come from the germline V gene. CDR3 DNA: TGTGCCAGCAGCCCCGGGGCAACCGGGGAGCTGTTTTTT. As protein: CASSPGATGELFF.

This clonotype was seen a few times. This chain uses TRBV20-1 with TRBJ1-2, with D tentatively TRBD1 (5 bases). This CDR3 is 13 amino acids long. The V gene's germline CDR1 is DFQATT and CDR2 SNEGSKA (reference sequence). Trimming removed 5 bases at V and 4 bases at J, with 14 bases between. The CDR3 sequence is CSAGDPTIYGYTF. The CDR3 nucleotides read TGCAGTGCTGGGGACCCTACCATCTATGGCTACACCTTC.